These 26 T cell receptor beta chains came from one sample sequenced in a study of radiotherapy plus CTLA-4 blockade in lung cancer. Here immunoSEQ multiplex PCR was the method, and the copy in TCRdb shows in-frame clones only, minus some. The table records about 18,000 clones, roughly 86% of them present only once. Source: peripheral blood, taken from a patient treated with radiotherapy plus ipilimumab. The receptors were sampled from a human donor with non-small cell lung cancer whose response to radiotherapy plus ipilimumab could not be evaluated.

CDR3 sequence: CASSSGVISGANVLTF. The CDR3 DNA reads as TGTGCCAGCAGCTCAGGGGTTATCTCTGGGGCCAACGTCCTGACTTTC. The V and J genes are TRBV7-2 and TRBJ2-6; D may be TRBD1 (6 bases). The CDR3 is made up of 16 amino acids. Germline assignment: CDR1 SGHTA and CDR2 FQGNSA. Trimming shortened V by 4 bases and J by 0 bases, and 10 bases separated the two germline ends.

CDR3 DNA: TGTGCCAGCAGCTTGTTAAGCAGGGGGCGATTTGAGTCCCTCCACTTT. This encodes CASSLLSRGRFESLHF. The chain joins TRBV5-5 to TRBJ1-6; 8 bases are shared with TRBD1. Unmatched junction bases numbered 14, after V lost 1 base and J lost 14 bases. The CDR3 totals 16 residues. Germline CDR1 is SGHKS and CDR2 is YYEKEE (reference sequence).

This clone was found a few times. V usage is TRBV6-6 and J usage is TRBJ2-2; TRBD2 might be the D (5 bases). Trimming cost V 8 bases and J 1 base, with 14 bases left between them. Germline loops: CDR1 MNHNY, CDR2 SVGAGI (reference sequence). The CDR3 length is 15 residues. The CDR3 coding sequence is TGTGCCAGCCTAAAGCGGCCCGTGAACACCGGGGAGCTGTTTTTT. Its translation: CASLKRPVNTGELFF.

This clone has just a few counts. The rearrangement joins TRBV7-9 to TRBJ2-7; 7 positions match TRBD2. This CDR3 is built from 15 residues. Trimming at V came to 3 bases and at J to 5 bases, leaving 10 bases not matched to a gene. CDR1 SEHNR and CDR2 FQNEAQ come from the germline V gene (reference sequence). The DNA for the CDR3 is TGTGCCAGCAGCTTGGGTAGCGGGCTCAGCAACGAGCAGTACTTC. Amino acids: CASSLGSGLSNEQYF. Full variable domain (outside the CDR3, taken from reference TRBV7-9 and TRBJ2-7): DTGVSQNPRHKITKRGQNVTFRCDPISEHNRLYWYRQTLGQGPEFLTYFQNEAQLEKSRLLSDRFSAERPKGSFSTLEIQRTEQGDSAMYLCASSLGSGLSNEQYFGPGTRLTVT.

In this sample, this clone turned up a few times. V usage is TRBV28 and J usage is TRBJ2-1, with 9 bases that match TRBD2. Unmatched junction bases numbered 7, after V lost 4 bases and J lost 0 bases. CDR1 and CDR2 from the germline V gene are MDHEN and SYDVKM. The CDR3 consists of 17 residues. Here the CDR3 DNA reads TGTGCCAGCAGTTCCCCCCGTAGCGGGAGCTCCTACAATGAGCAGTTCTTC. Translating gives CASSSPRSGSSYNEQFF.

The chain is built from TRBV19 and TRBJ1-1; 9 nucleotides agree with TRBD1. Germline V gives CDR1 LNHDA, CDR2 SQIVND (reference sequence). After removal of 4 bases from V and 1 base from J, the junction contained 4 bases not matched to a gene. This CDR3 has 15 amino acids. The CDR3 nucleotides read TGTGCCAGTAGTAAGTCGGGACAGGGGAACACTGAAGCTTTCTTT. This codes for CASSKSGQGNTEAFF.

Only one count was recorded for this clone. In the same sample, other DNA sequences code for this CDR3. The chain couples TRBV6-6 to TRBJ2-6; D ambiguous. The ends were cut back, 3 bases at V and 0 bases at J, with 6 bases in the middle. CDR3 length: 15 residues. In germline, CDR1 is MNHNY, CDR2 SVGAGI (reference sequence). The CDR3 reads CASSYGSSGANVLTF. DNA of the CDR3: TGTGCCAGCAGTTATGGCAGCTCTGGGGCCAACGTCCTGACTTTC.

As to this clone: One end of the junction does not line up with germline, which may come from a read error. The chain carries TRBV19 and TRBJ2-5, with D possibly TRBD2 on 6 matching bases. The CDR3 runs 13 residues. Germline V gene lookup returns CDR1 LNHDA and CDR2 SQIVND (reference sequence). CDR3: CASSVNPREIQYF. In DNA form, the CDR3 reads TGTGCCAGTAGTGTCAACCCCCGGGAGATCCAGTACTTC.

This clone was seen a few times. V usage is TRBV6-6 and J usage is TRBJ1-2; D ambiguous. CDR3 length: 12 amino acids. CDR1 MNHNY and CDR2 SVGAGI come from the germline V gene (reference sequence). V was cut by 5 bases and J by 7 bases, with 11 bases left in between. CDR3 region: CASSPGSSGYTF. CDR3 bases: TGTGCCAGCAGTCCCGGGAGTTCTGGCTACACCTTC.

V is TRBV7-2 and J is TRBJ1-3; no reliable D call. The ends were cut back, 4 bases at V and 1 base at J, with 5 bases in the middle. Germline V gene sequence: CDR1 SGHTA, CDR2 FQGNSA. This CDR3 has 13 residues. CDR3 loop: CASSSSSGNTIYF. The CDR3 region has the DNA TGTGCCAGCAGCTCGAGTTCTGGAAACACCATATATTTT.

This clone was observed a single time. The chain recombines TRBV6-1 with TRBJ2-3, with unresolved D. The CDR3 consists of 15 residues. Trimming stripped 2 bases from V and 2 bases from J, with 11 bases between. Germline CDR1 reads MNHNS; CDR2 reads SASEGT. The CDR3 region is CASSELSTYTDTQYF. In nucleotides, the CDR3 is TGTGCCAGCAGTGAATTGTCTACTTACACAGATACGCAGTATTTT.

This chain links TRBV7-2 with TRBJ2-5, with D tentatively TRBD2 (5 bases). Germline V lookup: CDR1 SGHTA, CDR2 FQGNSA. This CDR3 region has 13 residues. The V and J ends lost 5 bases and 4 bases respectively, with 11 bases between them. CDR3 sequence (DNA): TGTGCCAGCAGCCGGACTCGCCCAGAGACCCAGTACTTC. This translates into CASSRTRPETQYF.

This chain connects TRBV19 to TRBJ2-6; a weak D match, TRBD2 (7 bases). This CDR3 has 16 residues. Germline CDR1 reads LNHDA; CDR2 reads SQIVND (reference sequence). The V and J ends lost 7 bases and 0 bases respectively, with 13 bases between them. CDR3 nucleotides: TGTGCCAGTACCCCCGGGGGGCCCTCTGGGGCCAACGTCCTGACTTTC. Translated: CASTPGGPSGANVLTF.

Comments on this clone: The sample carries other DNA sequences with the same CDR3. The genes are TRBV7-2 and TRBJ1-1; a weak D match, TRBD1 (6 bases). CDR3 length: 15 amino acids. The V end lost 5 bases, the J end lost 5 bases, and 18 bases lay between the germline ends. Germline V lookup: CDR1 SGHTA, CDR2 FQGNSA. The CDR3, as DNA: TGTGCCAGCAGCCTCCTTGGGGGCGGGCGGACTGAAGCTTTCTTT. It specifies CASSLLGGGRTEAFF.

In its sample, this clone was seen once. V gene TRBV6-5 combines with J gene TRBJ1-4, with 7 bases aligning to TRBD1. CDR3 length: 14 residues. The J segment lost 7 bases and the V segment lost 6 bases, leaving 8 bases of the junction unmatched. The germline CDR1 and CDR2 sequences are MNHEY and SVGAGI. In DNA form, the CDR3 reads TGTGCCAGCAGGCCGAACAGGGGAGGTGAAAAACTGTTTTTT. Protein sequence: CASRPNRGGEKLFF.

Only a few counts were recorded for this clone. The chain links TRBV5-1 to TRBJ2-3, with 8 bases matching TRBD2. Per the germline V gene, CDR1 is SGHRS and CDR2 is YFSETQ. The CDR3 consists of 14 residues. V trimming: 5 bases; J trimming: 6 bases; junction bases outside the gene matches: 8. CDR3 in DNA: TGCGCCAGCAGTTCGGGACTAGATTTGGATACGCAGTATTTT. Its translation: CASSSGLDLDTQYF.

This chain joins TRBV6-6 and TRBJ1-1; D possibly corresponds to TRBD1 (5 bases). This CDR3 is 14 amino acids long. With 7 bases removed from V and 0 bases from J, the gap between germline ends came to 12 bases. Germline V gives CDR1 MNHNY, CDR2 SVGAGI (reference sequence). CDR3 sequence (DNA): TGTGCCAGCATTATCGGGGGATTGAACACTGAAGCTTTCTTT. As protein: CASIIGGLNTEAFF.

The chain has TRBV28 and TRBJ2-1; tentative D call: TRBD1 (6 bases). The CDR3 spans 14 residues. V was shortened by 6 bases and J by 6 bases, with 15 bases between the two germline ends. Germline CDR1 reads MDHEN; CDR2 reads SYDVKM. CDR3 loop: CASRVTGLGNEQFF. The CDR3 DNA is TGTGCCAGCAGAGTCACAGGGTTAGGCAATGAGCAGTTCTTC.

The genes are TRBV7-2 and TRBJ2-7; D uncertain. The CDR3 contains 13 residues. CDR1 SGHTA and CDR2 FQGNSA come from the germline V gene. V lost 5 bases, J lost 2 bases, and 10 bases lay in between. The CDR3 spells CASSPWHPYEQYF. In nucleotides, the CDR3 is TGTGCCAGCAGCCCTTGGCACCCCTACGAGCAGTACTTC. Together with reference TRBV7-2 and TRBJ2-7, the CDR3 gives the full variable domain: GAGVSQSPSNKVTEKGKDVELRCDPISGHTALYWYRQSLGQGLEFLIYFQGNSAPDKSGLPSDRFSAERTGGSVSTLTIQRTQQEDSAVYLCASSPWHPYEQYFGPGTRLTVT.

The J gene is TRBJ1-1, the V gene TRBV5-1; maybe TRBD1 (5 bases). This CDR3 is 14 amino acids long. V lost 6 bases to trimming and J lost 0 bases, with 12 bases between them. Germline V gene lookup returns CDR1 SGHRS and CDR2 YFSETQ. CDR3 sequence: CASNGQGMNTEAFF. CDR3 in DNA: TGCGCCAGCAACGGGCAGGGAATGAACACTGAAGCTTTCTTT.

This chain joins TRBV11-3 and TRBJ2-7, with 7 bases lining up with TRBD2. Germline V gene sequence: CDR1 SGHNT, CDR2 YENEEA. V was pared by 5 bases and J by 1 base, with 5 bases of the junction left unmatched. This CDR3 has 14 amino acids. The CDR3 nucleotides read TGTGCCAGCAGCCCAGAGCGGGGATCCTACGAGCAGTACTTC. It yields the protein CASSPERGSYEQYF.

The J gene is TRBJ2-1, the V gene TRBV5-4; 12 bases are shared with TRBD2. This CDR3 region has 16 residues. The trim removed 4 bases at V and 7 bases at J, leaving 9 bases unmatched. Germline lookup yields CDR1 SGHNT and CDR2 YYREEE (reference sequence). The DNA for the CDR3 is TGTGCCAGCAGCCCCTCTAGCGGGGGGGCCGGAAATGAGCAGTTCTTC. It specifies CASSPSSGGAGNEQFF.

In nucleotides, the CDR3 is TGTGCCAGTAGTATCTTCCTCGGGGATCAGCCCCAGCATTTT. This encodes CASSIFLGDQPQHF. J is TRBJ1-5 and V is TRBV19; unclear D gene. V lost 3 bases and J 5 bases, leaving 11 bases between the germline ends. CDR3 length: 14 residues. Germline V gene sequence: CDR1 LNHDA, CDR2 SQIVND (reference sequence).

The rearrangement links TRBV28 to TRBJ2-7, with a weak D call TRBD2 (5 bases). The CDR3 covers 13 residues. Trimming removed 3 bases from V and 4 bases from J, with 10 bases in between. The germline V gene encodes CDR1 MDHEN and CDR2 SYDVKM. CDR3: CASSLWGEYEQYF. The CDR3 bases are TGTGCCAGCAGTTTGTGGGGAGAATACGAGCAGTACTTC.

This chain joins TRBV10-3 and TRBJ2-7; 9 bases fit TRBD1. The CDR3 is 13 amino acids. The V segment lost 3 bases and the J segment 5 bases; nucleotides outside the gene matches: 2. Germline values: CDR1 ENHRY, CDR2 SYGVKD. CDR3 in amino acids: CAISERDRDEQYF. CDR3 in DNA: TGTGCCATCAGTGAACGGGACAGGGACGAGCAGTACTTC.

The V gene is TRBV5-6, the J gene TRBJ2-7; maybe TRBD1 (5 bases). Trimming left V 1 base short and J 5 bases short, with 13 bases between. Germline-derived CDR1 and CDR2 are SGHDT and YYEEEE. The CDR3 length is 14 residues. As DNA, the CDR3 is TGTGCCAGCAGCTTGAAGGGCAGGGCGGACGAGCAGTACTTC. This translates into CASSLKGRADEQYF.